This TCR beta chain was captured by sequencing in a study of vaccination and CD4 T cells after COVID-19. Study in general: The convalescents comprised six males and four females, two of them Hispanic.

The treatment denotes: approximately nine-day PBMC culture with coronavirus spike peptide pools or control peptides (ViraFEST assay). With fresh IL-2 medium, half the medium was replaced on days 3 and 7. Sequencing of cultured CD4+ T cell DNA used the Oncomine TCR Beta short-read assay. Each CDR3 protein is one row after TCRdb ran MiXCR on the PCR reads. The sample gives 9,500 to 10,000 distinct CDR3 sequences, 26% of which show up once; about 12% is in the top ten. This clonotype has only a few counts. The antigen is undetermined. This receptor was taken from a human donor who had recovered from COVID-19. Sequenced here: CD4+ T cells from blood, cultured in vitro, sampled after SARS-CoV-2 vaccination.

CDR3 coding DNA: TGCGCCAGCAGCCAAGATGGAGGGTACAGGGGGCGGAACGAGCAGTACTTC. This gives the protein CASSQDGGYRGRNEQYF. The chain carries TRBV4-1 and TRBJ2-7, with 9 bases identical to TRBD1. J gave up 5 bases and V 0 bases, and 11 bases lay outside the gene matches. The CDR3 consists of 17 residues. Germline lookup yields CDR1 MGHRA and CDR2 YSYEKL.